This T cell receptor beta chain emerged from a study of T-cell reconstitution after alpha-beta-depleted transplantation in children. Germline V gene data show CDR1 as MNHEY and CDR2 as SMNVEV (reference sequence). Trimming removed 2 bases from V and 16 bases from J, with 18 bases in between. The CDR3 has 13 residues. The TCRbeta library incorporated unique molecular identifiers. TCRdb reprocessed the PCR reads via MiXCR and lists one record per CDR3 protein. The table has just over 350,000 distinct CDR3 sequences, about 14% seen once. This clonotype has a count of ten or more. The sequence came from a human donor who donated a stem cell graft to a child with Fanconi anemia. Sequencing used PBMCs, obtained from the stem cell graft. The chain has TRBV27 and TRBJ2-1, with a weak D call TRBD1 (5 bases). The DNA of the CDR3 is TGTGCCAGCAGTTTACAGGGTCCCTTGGTGCGATTCTTC. It translates to CASSLQGPLVRFF.